This T cell receptor (beta chain) appears in the sequencing data of a study of cytomegalovirus exposure and HLA in healthy donors (TCRdb year 2017). For context, the study as a whole: According to an earlier analysis of several hundred of the donors, about 179 million T cells yielded over 100 million unique TCR beta sequences and 276 Gb of sequence data. An early release covering some 640 HLA-typed donors comprised about 300 gigabases of sequencing data and about 90 million unique TCR sequences. The genetic ancestry cluster associated with self-reported Caucasian donors included roughly 84% of the roughly 400 genotyped donors. The study was designed to test whether signatures of past pathogen exposure could be identified by cataloging public T cell receptors. The T cell repertoires of 666 subjects were profiled by immunosequencing and related to cytomegalovirus serostatus. Along with the approximately 700-subject first cohort, a separate validation cohort of around 110 different subjects was used. The study combined high-throughput TCR immunosequencing, statistical association of individual TCRs with disease status, and machine learning to predict cytomegalovirus infection status. In a later analysis, previously published TCR beta repertoires from about 640 donors were re-analyzed and high-resolution HLA genotyping was added so that TCR occurrence patterns could be studied. Rather than drawing on any new phenotypic data, the later analysis identified candidate immune exposures from TCR beta sequences and the way those sequences occurred across donors. An earlier analysis of 587 of the donors used high-throughput TCR beta sequencing to judge whether each TCR beta V gene segment behaved as functional or pseudogenic. Alongside the repertoire data, information on donor age, sex, ethnicity and CMV serostatus was compiled. A later genetic analysis took genome-wide SNP genotypes for about 65% of the roughly 670 donors and used that subset as a discovery cohort. All discovery cohort repertoires had been generated using a single sequencing platform. Class I and class II HLA loci were covered by the typing at four-digit resolution. The number of donors typed differed by locus, with about 629-630 for A, B, C, DRB1 and DQB1, roughly 520 for DQA1, over 600 for DPA1, and 400 to 490 for DPB1. Because of strong linkage in the cohort, a few DR-DQ haplotypes were treated as single units for association and clustering. On average, roughly 240,000 unique TCR beta nucleotide sequences were sequenced per donor among about 400 genotyped donors of the cohort, with 15% to 20% of those sequences being non-productive.

This clone was seen a few times. Its antigen is still unknown. No per-base quality is available; no much larger clone lies one base away. The cohort was made up of 666 healthy bone marrow donors. At the time of sampling, every cohort member was nominally healthy, though immune exposures that went unrecorded were likely present. The donor was CMV seronegative and belonged to the group of 352 seronegative cohort members. A peripheral blood sample was collected from each donor, and TCR beta sequencing was performed on peripheral blood mononuclear cells. Genomic DNA extraction from the blood cell samples was performed with the Qiagen DNeasy Blood Extraction Kit. Library preparation used the immunoSEQ multiplex PCR assay. For the multiplex PCR, a mixture combining 60 forward primers for TCR Vbeta segments and 13 reverse primers for TCR Jbeta segments was used. A multiplex PCR assay on genomic DNA amplified the CDR3 region of rearranged TCR beta genes. The amplified TCR beta libraries were sequenced on the Illumina HiSeq System as 87-base-pair reads. For the original study's pipeline: In a later analysis, approximately 74 million unique TCR beta chains were counted across the 500 to 850 repertoires, and about 10 million of these chains were shared by at least two donors. To remove PCR and sequencing errors, raw reads were error-corrected and collapsed into unique sequences using a nearest-neighbor algorithm that merged closely related sequences. To assign V, D and J gene segments, CDR3 sequences were aligned to IMGT reference sequences. Each retained sequence needed at least a six-nucleotide match to both a V gene segment and a J gene segment. A rearrangement was called productive if the CDR3 had no stop codons and remained in frame with V and J, and every other rearrangement was called non-productive. Following IMGT convention, CDR3 was defined as the stretch from the second conserved V-encoded cysteine up to the conserved J-encoded phenylalanine. In an earlier analysis of 500 to 650 of the donors, sequences lacking an unambiguous match to a single V gene segment were excluded. An earlier analysis of a few hundred of the donors called V segments functional above 56.7% productive rearrangements and segregating when the between-donor standard deviation exceeded 5%. A statistical classification framework was built to diagnose cytomegalovirus status from the catalog of TCR beta chain sequences. A later analysis assigned V and J genes by comparing TCR nucleotide sequences with IMGT/GENE-DB human TR gene sequences. Using the TCRdist pipeline, a later analysis assigned CDR3 sequences along with most-parsimonious VDJ recombination scenarios. In a later analysis, each TCR beta chain was defined by its CDR3 amino acid sequence together with its V-gene family, and reads without a unique V-gene family were excluded. To address suspected cross-contamination and a sequencing artifact, a later analysis removed 550 to 750 highly shared, low-generation-probability nucleotide sequences. For each public chain, a later analysis derived a clonal expansion index from normalized ranks of inferred template counts within each repertoire. In a later analysis, generation probabilities were computed with a VDJ recombination model fitted to out-of-frame rearrangements, and the resulting probabilities were checked against IGoR. In a later analysis, TCR-TCR, TCR-HLA and TCR-CMV co-occurrence was scored with hypergeometric tests, and a repertoire-size bias correction was applied to TCR pairs. In a later analysis, false discovery rates were estimated by permuting HLA or CMV assignments 20 times. A later analysis grouped co-occurring TCRs with DBSCAN, adding TCRdist sequence similarity when clustering within HLA-allele-positive subsets. Repertoires with fewer than 30,000 or more than 120,000 public chains, plus five repertoires with anomalous nucleotide sharing, were excluded from co-occurrence clustering. As stored in TCRdb, this immuneACCESS dataset retains in-frame rearrangements with V and J assigned. A fraction of the clones does not appear; measured against another copy, unresolved V genes explain less than half of the discrepancy, and the remainder lacks a known reason. V and J calls and clone size are those listed in that table; D and trimming were worked out from the DNA. Present in this sample are 100,000 or so clones, about 16% of which were seen just once. Around 0.9% of the sample lies in the top ten.

Broader findings and caveats from the paper: Strong co-occurrence of HLA alleles, especially DR and DQ, made assigning TCR associations to individual alleles difficult. The classifier was reported to diagnose cytomegalovirus status with high specificity and sensitivity in both the original cohort and the validation cohort. In a later genetic analysis, fewer N-insertions in productive TCRs were reported among donors in an Asian-associated ancestry cluster than the 666-donor mean. About 17 rarely observed V segments, including chromosome 9 orphons, were excluded from the earlier analysis of just under 600 of the donors because counts were too low. The study listed 150 to 200 TCR beta chains as associated with cytomegalovirus. Across donors, most TCR sequences were observed very rarely, whereas some public TCRs were present in many individuals. In this cohort, only TCR beta chains were sequenced, and detectable features were limited by the absence of alpha or paired-chain data. An earlier analysis of approximately 570 of the donors showed that most TCR beta V segments appeared in productive rearrangements either about 87% or about 30% of the time, which broadly matched IMGT annotations. A later analysis reported that several top co-occurrence clusters appeared linked to parvovirus B19, influenza, CMV and Epstein-Barr virus. A few of the identified cytomegalovirus-associated TCR beta chains were confirmed in vitro to be specific for cytomegalovirus antigens. Correlated functional status among segregating V segments might reflect linkage disequilibrium, but an unknown experimental factor could not be ruled out. For the cohort, immune exposure information was limited to CMV serostatus. A further reported finding was that TCR beta sequences accurately predicted the HLA-A and HLA-B alleles for most subjects in the first cohort. Some IMGT-functional V segments, including TRBV6-2 and TRBV6-3, could not be distinguished by the 87-base-pair reads and were therefore excluded. According to a later analysis, most CMV-associated TCR beta chains appeared to be HLA-restricted, and the HLA associations seemed to be driven largely by CMV exposure. A cluster of highly shared sequence variants was judged likely to be a technical artifact of the sequencing pipeline. The authors suggested that the approach could potentially be generalized to other disease states and immunological phenotypes. Compared with equally common non-associated chains, HLA-associated TCR beta chains in a later analysis were more clonally expanded and had lower generation probabilities. In a later analysis, the rate of TCR association differed among HLA loci, with DRB1 alleles having the most associated TCRs and HLA-C alleles having the fewest. A later genetic analysis associated a missense DCLRE1C variant with V-gene and J-gene trimming of TCR beta chains, and an independent cohort replicated the association. Because HLA typing was missing for some donors at each locus, association tests included only the typed subset. Roughly uniform sequencing depth across donors was assumed in presence/absence analyses, although this assumption may not hold. At a false discovery rate of 0.05, a later analysis linked 16,000 or so TCR beta sequences to specific HLA alleles.

V is cut back by 5 bases and J by 4 bases, with 7 bases in the junction unmatched. The CDR3 measures 15 amino acids from cysteine to phenylalanine. The entry retains the CDR3 DNA only, 45 bases that are in frame from base 1. Looking up the germline V gene yields CDR1 MNHEY and CDR2 SVGAGI. This receptor was taken from a female donor in good health and CMV-seronegative. The chain links TRBV6-5 with TRBJ2-7, with TRBD2 matching 11 junction bases. The sequenced sample consisted of PBMCs. CDR3 protein: CASSTASGGRYEQYF. The DNA sequence is given as TGTGCCAGCAGTACAGCTAGCGGGGGGAGGTACGAGCAGTACTTC.